Below, 17 T cell receptor beta chains from the same sample are listed, as sequenced in a study of blood T cells in healthy people across ages. Together with a sample-barcoded 5' primer, a J-beta primer mix was included in a second PCR lasting roughly 6 to 12 cycles. Each CDR3 protein gets one entry after TCRdb re-called the 5' RACE reads with MiXCR. The repertoire holds fewer than 650,000 distinct CDR3 sequences, about 26% seen once, with about 3.9% in the top ten. These data also featured in a second study, about T cells of mothers and their children.

Sequenced input: blood. The receptors were sampled from a boy younger than 10 in good health.

The J gene is TRBJ2-5, the V gene TRBV2; D unclear. Germline CDR1 reads SNHLY; CDR2 reads FYNNEI. Trimming took off 7 bases at V and 0 bases at J, with 9 bases between the two ends. CDR3 length: 13 amino acids. CDR3 sequence: CASIKEYQETQYF. CDR3 bases: TGTGCCAGCATTAAAGAGTACCAAGAGACCCAGTACTTC. Looking up the rest from reference TRBV2 and TRBJ2-5 gives the full variable domain: EPEVTQTPSHQVTQMGQEVILRCVPISNHLYFYWYRQILGQKVEFLVSFYNNEISEKSEIFDDQFSVERPDGSNFTLKIRSTKLEDSAMYFCASIKEYQETQYFGPGTRLLVL.

The V and J genes are TRBV7-3 and TRBJ2-1; tentative D call: TRBD1 (9 bases). The CDR3 spans 15 residues. Germline V lookup: CDR1 SGHTA, CDR2 FQGTGA. V was shortened by 4 bases and J by 8 bases, with 18 bases between the two germline ends. The CDR3 bases are TGTGCCAGCAGCTCCGGGACAGGGACTAGGGATGAGCAGTTCTTC. Translating it yields CASSSGTGTRDEQFF. The variable domain in full, completed from reference TRBV7-3 and TRBJ2-1, reads GAGVSQTPSNKVTEKGKYVELRCDPISGHTALYWYRQSLGQGPEFLIYFQGTGAADDSGLPNDRFFAVRPEGSVSTLKIQRTERGDSAVYLCASSSGTGTRDEQFFGPGTRLTVL.

There are a few counts of this clonotype. The V gene is TRBV20-1, the J gene TRBJ2-5; D remains ambiguous. Germline V CDR1 and CDR2: DFQATT, SNEGSKA (reference sequence). The ends were cut back, 4 bases at V and 7 bases at J, with 22 bases in the middle. The CDR3 length is 15 residues. The CDR3 DNA sequence: TGCAGTGCTAATCTGGCCCGGGCCCCGGCCGGGACCCAGTACTTC. Translated, it gives CSANLARAPAGTQYF.

The chain links TRBV12-3 or TRBV12-4 to TRBJ2-7, with D uncertain. The J call is doubtful: the DNA matches TRBJ2-1 better. This CDR3 contains 15 residues. CDR3 amino acids: CASSTPVGTYNEQFF. In DNA, the CDR3 is TGTGCCAGCAGCACCCCTGTAGGAACCTACAATGAGCAGTTCTTC.

The rearrangement uses TRBV14 and TRBJ2-3, with TRBD2 matching 9 bases. Germline CDR1 is SGHDN and CDR2 is FVKESK. This CDR3 contains 15 residues. V lost 1 base, J lost 5 bases, and 4 bases stayed unmatched. The CDR3 loop is CASSQGTSAGDTQYF. The CDR3 DNA sequence: TGTGCCAGCAGCCAAGGGACTAGCGCGGGAGATACGCAGTATTTT.

This clonotype was recorded at least ten times. The CDR3 coding sequence is TGCAGCGTACAGGGTGGGGTCTACAATGAGCAGTTCTTC. Translated, it gives CSVQGGVYNEQFF. V usage is TRBV29-1 and J usage is TRBJ2-1, with a tentative D call TRBD1 (6 bases). The V gene lost 6 bases and the J gene lost 3 bases, with 12 bases spanning the gap. There are 13 residues in the CDR3. From germline, CDR1 is SQVTM and CDR2 ANQGSEA.

The chain uses TRBV20-1 and TRBJ1-2, with D possibly matching TRBD1 (6 bases). The CDR3 covers 13 residues. Germline CDR1 and CDR2: DFQATT and SNEGSKA (reference sequence). Trimming removed 5 bases at V and 4 bases at J, with 14 bases between. The CDR3 protein is CSALLQGSYGYTF. CDR3 in DNA: TGCAGTGCTCTACTACAGGGATCCTATGGCTACACCTTC.

This clonotype was recorded at least ten times. The rearrangement links TRBV3-1 to TRBJ2-5; 11 positions match TRBD2. The CDR3 loop spans 16 amino acids. Germline lookup yields CDR1 LGHDT and CDR2 YNNKEL (reference sequence). V trimming: 4 bases; J trimming: 4 bases; junction bases outside the gene matches: 8. The CDR3 bases are TGTGCCAGCAGCCTGCTAGCGGGAGGACCTGGAGAGACCCAGTACTTC. Its protein is CASSLLAGGPGETQYF.

CDR3: CASSQGVTSLLDTQYF. Here the CDR3 DNA reads TGTGCCAGCAGCCAGGGAGTGACTAGCCTCCTCGATACGCAGTATTTT. The chain employs TRBV3-1 and TRBJ2-3; TRBD2 matches 7 bases. V trimming: 3 bases; J trimming: 6 bases; junction bases outside the gene matches: 12. Germline V gene lookup returns CDR1 LGHDT and CDR2 YNNKEL (reference sequence). The CDR3 totals 16 residues.

This clonotype was counted between two and nine times. The chain recombines TRBV4-3 with TRBJ2-7, with 7 bases matching TRBD1. Germline CDR1 is LGHNA and CDR2 is YSLEER. This CDR3 has 14 amino acids. J gave up 0 bases and V 3 bases, and 2 bases lay outside the gene matches. The CDR3 sequence: CASSHTGDSYEQYF. In DNA, the CDR3 is TGCGCCAGCAGCCATACAGGGGACTCCTACGAGCAGTACTTC.

This clonotype was seen only a few times. This chain joins TRBV20-1 and TRBJ2-5, with TRBD1 matching 8 bases. Germline lookup yields CDR1 DFQATT and CDR2 SNEGSKA (reference sequence). The V segment lost 6 bases and the J segment 6 bases; nucleotides outside the gene matches: 15. The CDR3 totals 15 residues. The CDR3 protein is CSAPPRGRGRKTQYF. The CDR3 bases are TGCAGTGCCCCTCCTCGGGGCAGGGGGCGAAAGACCCAGTACTTC.

The rearrangement uses TRBV12-3 or TRBV12-4 and TRBJ1-6; unclear D gene. CDR3 size: 16 residues. V was shortened by 5 bases and J by 8 bases, with 19 bases between the two germline ends. CDR3 region: CASSTLPRRRDSPLHF. The CDR3 DNA sequence: TGTGCCAGCAGTACCCTCCCGAGGCGGAGGGATTCACCCCTCCACTTT.

This clonotype showed up just a few times. The V call is TRBV12-3 or TRBV12-4, the J call TRBJ2-2; D is ambiguous. V dropped 10 bases and J dropped 6 bases, with 12 bases sitting between them. This CDR3 has 12 residues. CDR3 nucleotides: TGTGCCACCCAGCTGTTCCCCGGGGAGCTGTTTTTT. This codes for CATQLFPGELFF.

The V call is TRBV9, the J call TRBJ2-3; no definite D call. CDR1 SGDLS and CDR2 YYNGEE come from the germline V gene. V was shortened by 2 bases and J by 0 bases, with 10 bases between the two germline ends. This CDR3 comprises 15 residues. Here the CDR3 reads CASSVDQPSTDTQYF. Here the CDR3 DNA reads TGTGCCAGCAGCGTGGATCAGCCTAGCACAGATACGCAGTATTTT.

The J gene is TRBJ2-2, the V gene TRBV7-9; D not resolved. The CDR3 runs 15 residues. V was pared by 0 bases and J by 4 bases, with 9 bases between. Germline values: CDR1 SEHNR, CDR2 FQNEAQ (reference sequence). CDR3 sequence: CASSLASSFTGELFF. The CDR3 bases are TGTGCCAGCAGCTTAGCCTCCTCCTTCACCGGGGAGCTGTTTTTT.

This clonotype came up a few times. The chain couples TRBV29-1 to TRBJ2-3; D gene ambiguous. The CDR3 has 15 amino acids. CDR1 and CDR2 (germline): SQVTM, ANQGSEA. Trimming pared 3 bases from V and 2 bases from J, leaving 15 bases between. The CDR3 nucleotides read TGCAGCGTTGACGTAGGTCAGGCAAACACAGATACGCAGTATTTT. Protein product: CSVDVGQANTDTQYF.

This clonotype was counted between two and nine times. The J gene is TRBJ1-1, the V gene TRBV6-6; D unclear. This CDR3 contains 13 residues. The germline CDR1 and CDR2 sequences are MNHNY and SVGAGI (reference sequence). V shed 6 bases and J shed 1 base, with 9 bases lying between them. As DNA, the CDR3 is TGTGCCAGCAGCTCCGCGCGGAACACTGAAGCTTTCTTT. It translates to CASSSARNTEAFF.